Below are 21 T cell receptor beta chains sequenced from a single sample in a study of T cell repertoires in cytomegalovirus infection. TCRdb used MiXCR to reprocess the reads, holding one entry per CDR3 protein. Of some 440,000 distinct CDR3 sequences in the sample, approximately 32% were seen once. What was sequenced was PBMCs. The source of these receptors is a human donor in good health (CMV status not recorded). Some clones in this sample may be carry-over from other donors' samples.

This clonotype was observed a handful of times. The V gene is TRBV2, the J gene TRBJ1-2; tentatively, D is TRBD1 (5 bases). Germline CDR1 and CDR2: SNHLY and FYNNEI. The CDR3 has 14 residues. The ends were cut back, 4 bases at V and 4 bases at J, with 13 bases in the middle. DNA of the CDR3: TGTGCCAGCAGTGTTGGGGGGATGGGCTATGGCTACACCTTC. Amino acid sequence: CASSVGGMGYGYTF.

This chain's CDR3 is CASSDVLGETNYGYTF. The CDR3 nucleotides read TGTGCCAGCAGTGACGTTCTGGGAGAGACTAACTATGGCTACACCTTC. The chain uses TRBV12-3 or TRBV12-4 and TRBJ1-2, with no clear D. This CDR3 contains 16 residues. V lost 5 bases, J lost 0 bases, and 16 bases lay in between.

This clonotype has more than one count but fewer than ten. The gene calls are TRBV5-6 and TRBJ2-7; TRBD1 aligns across 9 bases. CDR1 is SGHDT and CDR2 is YYEEEE in the germline V gene. This CDR3 region has 16 residues. The V and J ends lost 0 bases and 1 base, in that order; junction bases with no gene match: 5. CDR3 amino acids: CASSLGVGQGSYEQYF. CDR3 DNA sequence: TGTGCCAGCAGCTTGGGAGTAGGACAGGGGTCCTACGAGCAGTACTTC.

In this sample, this clonotype turned up a few times. CDR3 region: CSARDTQGLNQPQHF. DNA of the CDR3: TGCAGTGCTAGAGATACACAGGGACTCAATCAGCCCCAGCATTTT. This sequence joins TRBV20-1 and TRBJ1-5, with a possible D match to TRBD1 (6 bases). The CDR3 extends over 15 amino acids. V lost 0 bases and J 3 bases, leaving 12 bases between the germline ends. Per germline, CDR1 DFQATT and CDR2 SNEGSKA (reference sequence).

This clonotype turned up a few times. The chain is built from TRBV2 and TRBJ2-1, with D possibly called TRBD1 or TRBD2 (6 bases each). CDR3 length equals 15 residues. Germline-derived CDR1 and CDR2 are SNHLY and FYNNEI. Trimming took off 4 bases at V and 4 bases at J, with 14 bases between the two ends. The DNA for the CDR3 is TGTGCCAGCAGTGGTGGGGGCGGGGATTACAATGAGCAGTTCTTC. This encodes CASSGGGGDYNEQFF.

V gene TRBV23-1 combines with J gene TRBJ2-4; D possibly uses TRBD1 or TRBD2 (5 bases each). TRBV23-1 is designated an ORF whose function remains uncertain. Trimming shortened V by 11 bases and J by 15 bases, and 23 bases separated the two germline ends. There are 12 residues in the CDR3. The DNA for the CDR3 is TGCGCCGGCTGGGACGGTGGAAGAGAGGTGTACTTC. Protein sequence: CAGWDGGREVYF.

This clonotype was seen more than once but under ten times. The chain combines TRBV6-4 with TRBJ2-5; D remains unclear. Per germline, CDR1 MRHNA and CDR2 SNTAGT. The length of the CDR3 is 14 residues. Trimming removed 2 bases from V and 3 bases from J, with 10 bases in between. CDR3 DNA: TGTGCCAGCAGTGACGGACGTTGCGAAGAGACCCAGTACTTC. Translated: CASSDGRCEETQYF.

The chain employs TRBV20-1 and TRBJ2-2; no definite D call. Looked up from germline, CDR1 is DFQATT and CDR2 is SNEGSKA (reference sequence). Trimming removed 1 base at V and 1 base at J, with 7 bases between. The CDR3 has 14 amino acids. The CDR3 reads CSARGWGNTGELFF. The CDR3 coding sequence is TGCAGTGCTAGAGGATGGGGGAACACCGGGGAGCTGTTTTTT.

The chain joins TRBV11-2 to TRBJ2-6; D not resolved. V lost 0 bases and J lost 1, with 13 bases in between. CDR3 length: 18 amino acids. Germline-derived CDR1 and CDR2 are SGHAT and FQNNGV. CDR3 bases: TGTGCCAGCAGCTTAGATCCGGAAACTATGTCTGGGGCCAACGTCCTGACTTTC. Amino acid sequence: CASSLDPETMSGANVLTF.

This clonotype has at least ten counts. This sequence joins TRBV20-1 and TRBJ2-5; TRBD1 matches 10 bases. V shed 5 bases, J shed 4 bases, and the junction held 10 bases outside the gene matches. The CDR3 contains 15 residues. Germline loops: CDR1 DFQATT, CDR2 SNEGSKA (reference sequence). The CDR3 DNA reads TGCAGTGCTTCCTTAGCGACAGGGGGCTTAGAGACCCAGTACTTC. It encodes CSASLATGGLETQYF.

V usage is TRBV24-1 and J usage is TRBJ1-1; no reliable D call. There are 13 residues in the CDR3. Germline V CDR1 and CDR2: KGHDR, SFDVKD. The ends were cut back, 2 bases at V and 4 bases at J, with 7 bases in the middle. CDR3 sequence reads: CATSDSDLTEAFF. The CDR3 coding sequence is TGTGCCACCAGTGATTCCGACCTCACTGAAGCTTTCTTT.

This clonotype was found a few times. The CDR3: CASKAMTGELFF. CDR3 nucleotides: TGTGCCAGCAAGGCGATGACCGGGGAGCTGTTTTTT. The chain couples TRBV6-4 to TRBJ2-2; D unclear. Germline CDR1 MRHNA, CDR2 SNTAGT. The V and J ends lost 7 bases and 5 bases respectively, with 8 bases between them. The CDR3 covers 12 residues.

CDR3 sequence reads: CASSIDTRSNEQFF. The CDR3 coding sequence is TGTGCCAGTAGTATAGATACGCGGAGCAATGAGCAGTTCTTC. The chain couples TRBV19 to TRBJ2-1, with unresolved D. The V end lost 0 bases, the J end lost 6 bases, and 9 bases lay between the germline ends. The CDR3 totals 14 residues. CDR1 is LNHDA and CDR2 is SQIVND in the germline V gene (reference sequence).

Regarding this clonotype: A much larger clonotype is one base distant, so this may be a read error. The chain combines TRBV7-3 with TRBJ2-1; D possibly corresponds to TRBD2 (5 bases). The germline gives CDR1 SGHTA, CDR2 FQGTGA. The CDR3 length is 15 residues. CDR3 sequence: CSSRRAGPPAGEQFF. In DNA form, the CDR3 reads TGTTCCAGCAGAAGAGCCGGGCCTCCGGCGGGTGAGCAGTTCTTC.

V is TRBV12-3 or TRBV12-4 and J is TRBJ1-1; TRBD1 is a possible D gene (5 bases). The CDR3 extends over 18 amino acids. Trimming took 2 bases from V and 2 from J, leaving 21 bases between them. CDR3 region: CASSLRGGGIRSNTEAFF. DNA for the CDR3: TGTGCCAGCAGTTTACGGGGGGGTGGTATACGCAGCAACACTGAAGCTTTCTTT.

The chain employs TRBV10-3 and TRBJ2-1, with D possibly being TRBD2 (5 bases). In germline, CDR1 is ENHRY, CDR2 SYGVKD. The V and J ends lost 0 bases and 1 base respectively, with 10 bases between them. The CDR3 contains 16 residues. DNA for the CDR3: TGTGCCATCAGTGAGTCGTTGAGGGAGTCCTACAATGAGCAGTTCTTC. Its translation: CAISESLRESYNEQFF.

The chain carries TRBV18 and TRBJ1-3; the D is unclear. Germline CDR1 and CDR2: KGHSH and LQKENI. This CDR3 spans 14 amino acids. V was shortened by 2 bases and J by 1 base, with 6 bases between the two germline ends. The CDR3, as DNA: TGTGCCAGCTCACCAGGGATATCTGGAAACACCATATATTTT. The encoded protein is CASSPGISGNTIYF.

The genes are TRBV6-1 and TRBJ2-3; 7 bases line up with TRBD2. This CDR3 is built from 15 residues. V gave up 8 bases and J gave up 4 bases; unmatched junction bases: 12. Germline V gene lookup returns CDR1 MNHNS and CDR2 SASEGT. The CDR3 loop is CASEARLALSDTQYF. The DNA for the CDR3 is TGTGCCAGCGAAGCCCGACTAGCTCTTTCAGATACGCAGTATTTT.

Only a few counts were recorded for this clonotype. J is TRBJ1-1 and V is TRBV29-1, with D perhaps TRBD1 (5 bases). This CDR3 is built from 12 residues. In germline, CDR1 is SQVTM, CDR2 ANQGSEA. Trimming removed 6 bases at V and 2 bases at J, with 10 bases between. This chain's CDR3 is CSVTRDNTEAFF. The CDR3 coding sequence is TGCAGCGTAACCAGGGATAACACTGAAGCTTTCTTT.

This clonotype was seen only a few times. The gene calls are TRBV12-3 or TRBV12-4 and TRBJ1-5; 7 nucleotides align to TRBD1. With 4 bases clipped from V and 6 bases from J, the junction kept 18 bases outside the gene matches. The CDR3 length is 18 residues. CDR3 amino acids: CASSSTTGSAGYGQPQHF. CDR3 nucleotide sequence: TGTGCCAGCAGTTCGACGACAGGGTCTGCGGGATATGGTCAGCCCCAGCATTTT.

The chain employs TRBV10-3 and TRBJ1-1; the D gene is possibly TRBD1 (6 bases). The CDR3 totals 15 residues. Per germline, CDR1 ENHRY and CDR2 SYGVKD. The V gene lost 4 bases and the J gene lost 3 bases, with 15 bases spanning the gap. The CDR3 is CAISAGTGLDTEAFF. The CDR3 nucleotides read TGTGCCATCAGTGCCGGAACAGGGTTGGACACTGAAGCTTTCTTT.